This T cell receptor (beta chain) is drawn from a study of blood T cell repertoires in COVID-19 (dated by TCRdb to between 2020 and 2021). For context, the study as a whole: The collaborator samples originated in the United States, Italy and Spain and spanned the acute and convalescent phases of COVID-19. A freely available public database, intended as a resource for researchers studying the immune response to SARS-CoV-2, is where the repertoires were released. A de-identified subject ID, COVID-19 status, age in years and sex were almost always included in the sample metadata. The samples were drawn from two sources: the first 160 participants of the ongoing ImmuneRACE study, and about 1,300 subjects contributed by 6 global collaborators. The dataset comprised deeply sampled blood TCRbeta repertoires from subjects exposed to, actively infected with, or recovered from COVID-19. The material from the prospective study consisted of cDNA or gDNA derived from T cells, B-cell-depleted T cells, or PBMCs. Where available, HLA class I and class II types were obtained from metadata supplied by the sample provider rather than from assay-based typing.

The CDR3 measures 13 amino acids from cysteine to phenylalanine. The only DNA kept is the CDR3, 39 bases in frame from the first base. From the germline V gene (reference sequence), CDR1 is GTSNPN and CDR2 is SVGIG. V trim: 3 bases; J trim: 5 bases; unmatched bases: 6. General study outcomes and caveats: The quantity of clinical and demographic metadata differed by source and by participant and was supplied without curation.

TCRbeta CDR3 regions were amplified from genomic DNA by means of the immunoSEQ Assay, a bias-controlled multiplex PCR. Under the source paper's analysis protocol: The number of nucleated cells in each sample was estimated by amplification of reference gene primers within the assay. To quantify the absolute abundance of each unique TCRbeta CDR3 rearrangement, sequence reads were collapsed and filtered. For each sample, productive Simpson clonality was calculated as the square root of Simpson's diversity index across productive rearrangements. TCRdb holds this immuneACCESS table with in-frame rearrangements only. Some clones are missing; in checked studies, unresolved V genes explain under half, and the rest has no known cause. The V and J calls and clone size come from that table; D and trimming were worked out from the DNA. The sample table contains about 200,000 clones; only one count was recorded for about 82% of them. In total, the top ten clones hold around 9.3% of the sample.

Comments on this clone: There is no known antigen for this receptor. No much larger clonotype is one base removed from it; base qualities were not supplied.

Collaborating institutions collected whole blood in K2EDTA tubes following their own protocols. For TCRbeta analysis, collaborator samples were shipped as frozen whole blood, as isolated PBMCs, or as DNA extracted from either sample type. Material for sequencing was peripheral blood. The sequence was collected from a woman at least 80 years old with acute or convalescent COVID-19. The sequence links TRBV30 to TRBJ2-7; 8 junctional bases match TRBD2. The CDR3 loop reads CAWRVPGGDEQYF. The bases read TGTGCCTGGAGGGTACCGGGGGGGGACGAGCAGTACTTC. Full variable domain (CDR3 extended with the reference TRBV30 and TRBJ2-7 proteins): SQTIHQWPATLVQPVGSPLSLECTVEGTSNPNLYWYRQAAGRGLQLLFYSVGIGQISSEVPQNLSASRPQDRQFILSSKKLLLSDSGFYLCAWRVPGGDEQYFGPGTRLTVT.